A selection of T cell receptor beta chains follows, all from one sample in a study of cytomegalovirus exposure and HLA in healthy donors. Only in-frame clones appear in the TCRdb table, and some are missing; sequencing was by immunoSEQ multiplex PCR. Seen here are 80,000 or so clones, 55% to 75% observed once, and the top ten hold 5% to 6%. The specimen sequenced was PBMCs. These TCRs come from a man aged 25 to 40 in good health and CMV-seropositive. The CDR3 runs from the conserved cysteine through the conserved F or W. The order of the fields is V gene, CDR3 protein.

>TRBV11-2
CASSLDGGGGETQYF
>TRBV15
CATSRGGQGNQPQHF
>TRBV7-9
CASSPGPLVTDTQYF
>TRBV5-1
CASREATGYGYTF
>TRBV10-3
CAISESGKGDTEAFF
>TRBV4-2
CASSQLLAALYEQYF
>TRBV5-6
CASSLGRGHEQYF
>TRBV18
CASSSPGQGLITLF
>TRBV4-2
CASSQDLAAITNNEQFF
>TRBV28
CASRTLGIAGDNEKLFF
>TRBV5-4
CASSIRGGGETQYF
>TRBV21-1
CASSKTRTGLPSGNTIYF
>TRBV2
CASRRQGSYNEQFF
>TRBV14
CASSQHSEQFF
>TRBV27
CASSPTGLPNQPQHF
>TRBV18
CASSQLSTDTQYF
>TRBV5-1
CASSLDRGDRETQYF
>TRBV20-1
CSASPMDTQYF